This T cell receptor beta chain was captured in a study of CD8 T cells in Susac syndrome (dated by TCRdb to the late 2010s). General notes on the study: Repertoire sequencing was used to test whether CD8+ T cell activation and differentiation in Susac syndrome was antigen driven.

RNA was extracted using the RNeasy kit, and roughly 0.5 to 1 microgram was reverse transcribed with random hexamers. The immunoSEQ multiplex PCR assay, covering 54 Vbeta and 13 Jbeta segments, was used to amplify TCR beta CDR3 regions. To correct PCR amplification bias, a synthetic template baseline was used for both primer optimization and computational correction. The original methods were these. Reads were assigned to V, D and J genes according to IMGT and analyzed in immunoSEQ Analyzer, with only productive sequences retained. Clonality was calculated as one minus the Shannon entropy normalized by log2 of the number of productive unique sequences. For each patient and control, public and private clones were evaluated among the 100 most prevalent clones. Clones were defined as Susac-specific if absent from the healthy and MS cohorts, from approximately 1,100 published viral clones and from other ImmuneACCESS disease sequences. TCRdb trimmed public reads at Q25 via fastp, called clones via MiXCR and kept in-frame beta chains. CDR3 protein duplicates are merged, each entry listing the most common genes and DNA. It is TCRdb's table, rather than the study itself, that gives the V and J calls and clone size. The sample yields about 180,000 distinct CDR3 sequences; approximately 96% were counted once. The ten largest clones take up around 0.09% of the sample.

Points on this clonotype: Its recognized antigen is unknown. Per-nucleotide qualities are absent, and no much larger clonotype sits a single base away.

The germline V gene sets CDR1 to SGHRS and CDR2 to YFSETQ. The CDR3 goes from the cysteine to the phenylalanine over 16 residues. The only DNA kept is the CDR3, 48 bases in frame from the first base. V was cut back by 1 base and J by 7 bases, leaving a gap of 21 bases between them. Peripheral blood CD8+ and CD4+ T cells from healthy donors, Susac syndrome patients and multiple sclerosis patients were profiled by high-throughput TCR beta sequencing. The multiple sclerosis controls were treatment-naive patients who had stable or active relapsing-remitting disease and met the revised McDonald criteria. CD8+ TEMRA cells were enriched by FACS, while bulk CD8+ and CD4+ T cells were purified by magnetic negative isolation. Blood was collected in EDTA tubes and processed within 24 hours, with PBMCs isolated through density gradient centrifugation. PBMCs intended for TCR sequencing were cryopreserved in liquid nitrogen and thawed later in a water bath at 37 degrees C. A purity of at least 90% was achieved for sorted or isolated CD4+, CD8+ and CD8+ TEMRA cells.

What the work shows at the level of the full study, not this receptor alone: The number of individuals in the TCR sequencing and HLA analysis was recognized as being relatively small.

The sample consisted of CD4+ T cells from PBMCs. The TCR sequence derives from a human donor with multiple sclerosis. The rearranged chain carries TRBV5-1 and TRBJ2-7; the D call is possibly TRBD1 or TRBD2, each sharing 6 bases. The DNA sequence is TGCGCCAGCAGCTTGAGTGGTATAACGGGGGCTCGGGAGCAGTACTTC. It translates to CASSLSGITGAREQYF.